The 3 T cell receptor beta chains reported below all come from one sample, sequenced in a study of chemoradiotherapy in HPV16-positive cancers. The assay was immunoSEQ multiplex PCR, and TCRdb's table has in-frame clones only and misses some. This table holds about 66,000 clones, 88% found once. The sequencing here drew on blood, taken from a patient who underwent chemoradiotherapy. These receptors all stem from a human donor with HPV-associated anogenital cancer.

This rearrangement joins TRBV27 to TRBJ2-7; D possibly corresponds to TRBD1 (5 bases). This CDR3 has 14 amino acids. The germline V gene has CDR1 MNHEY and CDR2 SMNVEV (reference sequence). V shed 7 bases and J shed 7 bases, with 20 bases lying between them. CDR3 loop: CASMSQGPPWEQYF. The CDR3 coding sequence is TGTGCCAGCATGAGTCAGGGCCCCCCCTGGGAGCAGTACTTC.

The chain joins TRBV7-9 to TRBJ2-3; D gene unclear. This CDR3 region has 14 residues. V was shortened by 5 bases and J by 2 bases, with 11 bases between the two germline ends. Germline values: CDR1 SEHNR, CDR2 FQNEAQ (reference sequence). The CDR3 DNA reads TGTGCCAGCAGCCCAGACGGATACACAGATACGCAGTATTTT. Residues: CASSPDGYTDTQYF. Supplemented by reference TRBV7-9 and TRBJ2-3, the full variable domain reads DTGVSQNPRHKITKRGQNVTFRCDPISEHNRLYWYRQTLGQGPEFLTYFQNEAQLEKSRLLSDRFSAERPKGSFSTLEIQRTEQGDSAMYLCASSPDGYTDTQYFGPGTRLTVL.

This chain's CDR3 is CASSKGQGYNEQFF. CDR3 coding DNA: TGTGCCAGCAGCAAGGGACAGGGTTACAATGAGCAGTTCTTC. The rearrangement joins TRBV7-3 to TRBJ2-1; TRBD1 agrees at 9 bases. The ends lost 5 bases at V and 4 bases at J; junction bases unmatched: 3. Germline CDR1 reads SGHTA; CDR2 reads FQGTGA. CDR3 size: 14 residues.